This paragraph covers one TCR beta chain sequence. The data were taken from a study of blood T cell repertoires in COVID-19. Study-level background: The origin of the acute and convalescent COVID-19 samples was the United States, Italy and Spain. T cells, B-cell-depleted T cells, or PBMCs supplied cDNA or gDNA.

The CDR3 runs to 15 residues. V lost 4 bases, J lost 10 bases, and 17 bases lay in between. Germline V lookup: CDR1 MNHEY, CDR2 SVGAGI. Original analysis: Amplified reference gene primers provided the basis for estimating nucleated cell counts. The table came from immunoSEQ multiplex PCR; TCRdb's copy has only in-frame clones and leaves some out. That table furnishes V, J and clone size, whereas the DNA furnished D and trimming. The sample includes tens of thousands of clones, approximately 80% of them seen just once. This chain connects TRBV6-5 to TRBJ1-6; possibly TRBD1 for D (6 bases). Source material: peripheral blood. This sequence originates from a human donor with active or convalescent COVID-19. The donor label of this sample is uncertain. Written as DNA, the CDR3 is TGTGCCAGCAGTTTCCTACGAAACCAGGGGTCACCCCTCCACTTT. It codes for CASSFLRNQGSPLHF.